The sequence of this T cell receptor beta chain was determined in a study of post-analysis software for immune sequencing data. Notes on the study in general: Higher frequency in patients than in controls was seen for about five TRBV segments, with TRBV5-6, TRBV5-1 and TRBV20-1 among them.

With respect to this clonotype: What it binds is unknown.

Unique molecular identifiers tagged the TCR beta cDNA libraries. It was from roughly 1 to 10 million T cells that about 500,000 cDNA molecules came. A single record per CDR3 protein comes from TCRdb applying MiXCR to the PCR reads. The repertoire consists of under 900,000 distinct CDR3 sequences, with approximately 53% occurring once and the leading ten covering under 6%. Deletions cut 5 bases from V and 0 bases from J, with 17 bases between. The CDR3 extends over 18 amino acids. Germline lookup yields CDR1 MNHEY and CDR2 SVGAGI. The TCR was taken from a girl between 5 and 17 years old with multiple sclerosis. Sequenced input: blood. The rearrangement links TRBV6-5 to TRBJ2-6; D may match TRBD1 or TRBD2 (5 bases each). For the CDR3, the DNA is TGTGCCAGCAGTCACCGGGACGGGGTCTACTCTGGGGCCAACGTCCTGACTTTC. Its protein product is CASSHRDGVYSGANVLTF.